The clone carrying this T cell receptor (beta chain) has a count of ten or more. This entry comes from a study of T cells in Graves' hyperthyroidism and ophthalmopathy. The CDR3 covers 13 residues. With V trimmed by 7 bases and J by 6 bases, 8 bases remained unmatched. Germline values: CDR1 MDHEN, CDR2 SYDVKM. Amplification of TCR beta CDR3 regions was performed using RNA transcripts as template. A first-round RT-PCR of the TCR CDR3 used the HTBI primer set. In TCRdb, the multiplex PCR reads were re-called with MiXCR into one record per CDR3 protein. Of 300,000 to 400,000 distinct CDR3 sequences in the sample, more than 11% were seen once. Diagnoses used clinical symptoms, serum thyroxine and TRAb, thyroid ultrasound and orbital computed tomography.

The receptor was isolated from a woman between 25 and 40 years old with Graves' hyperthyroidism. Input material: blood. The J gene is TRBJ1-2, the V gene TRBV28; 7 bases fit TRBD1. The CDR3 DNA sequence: TGTGCCAGCACAAGACAGGGCAGGGATGGCTACACCTTC. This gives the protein CASTRQGRDGYTF.